One sample yielded the 28 T cell receptor beta chains listed below, sequenced in a study of T cell responses to AZD1222 COVID-19 vaccine. Assay used: immunoSEQ multiplex PCR; TCRdb lists only in-frame clones, some missing. Of about 120,000 clones in the sample, over 75% were seen once. The sample in question was peripheral blood, obtained on day 0 of AZD1222 vaccination. Receptors were obtained from an adult in good health.

This chain uses TRBV9 with TRBJ1-4, with D possibly being TRBD1 (6 bases). This CDR3 is built from 14 residues. With 1 base removed from V and 2 bases from J, the gap between germline ends came to 6 bases. Germline V gene lookup returns CDR1 SGDLS and CDR2 YYNGEE. CDR3 residues: CASSVQGTNEKLFF. Written as DNA, the CDR3 is TGTGCCAGCAGCGTACAGGGGACTAATGAAAAACTGTTTTTT.

This clone turned up a few times. The chain joins TRBV30 to TRBJ1-2, with TRBD1 as a possible D gene (6 bases). CDR1 and CDR2 (germline): GTSNPN, SVGIG (reference sequence). V was trimmed by 1 base and J by 7 bases, leaving 16 bases between them. This CDR3 is 14 amino acids long. CDR3 region: CAWSATGLYSGYTF. DNA for the CDR3: TGTGCCTGGAGTGCAACAGGGCTTTACTCTGGCTACACCTTC.

The J gene is TRBJ2-3, the V gene TRBV5-6; maybe TRBD2 (6 bases). The CDR3 has 14 amino acids. The germline CDR1 and CDR2 sequences are SGHDT and YYEEEE. V was clipped by 0 bases and J by 4 bases, with 9 bases between them. This CDR3 is CASSLGRVADTQYF. The CDR3 DNA sequence: TGTGCCAGCAGCTTGGGGAGGGTGGCAGATACGCAGTATTTT. Based on the CDR3 plus reference TRBV5-6 and TRBJ2-3, the full variable domain is DAGVTQSPTHLIKTRGQQVTLRCSPKSGHDTVSWYQQALGQGPQFIFQYYEEEERQRGNFPDRFSGHQFPNYSSELNVNALLLGDSALYLCASSLGRVADTQYFGPGTRLTVL.

As DNA, the CDR3 is TGTGCCACCAGTGAGAACACAGGGCCCAATCAGCCCCAGCATTTT. Translated, it gives CATSENTGPNQPQHF. The V gene is TRBV24-1, the J gene TRBJ1-5, with TRBD1 as a possible D gene (6 bases). V gave up 4 bases and J gave up 3 bases, with 12 bases separating them. The CDR3 length is 15 residues. CDR1 KGHDR and CDR2 SFDVKD come from the germline V gene.

The chain joins TRBV4-1 to TRBJ2-7, with TRBD2 matching 9 bases. The CDR3 length is 17 residues. In germline, CDR1 is MGHRA, CDR2 YSYEKL. Trimming took 0 bases from V and 1 from J; bases not matched to a gene: 7. CDR3 loop: CASSQESAAGGSYEQYF. In nucleotides, the CDR3 is TGCGCCAGCAGCCAAGAATCCGCGGCGGGAGGGTCCTACGAGCAGTACTTC.

This clone appeared a few times. The chain links TRBV7-2 to TRBJ1-3; D unclear. The germline CDR1 and CDR2 sequences are SGHTA and FQGNSA. Between the trimmed V and J ends, which lost 2 bases and 2 bases, there was a span of 13 bases. There are 16 residues in the CDR3. CDR3 nucleotide sequence: TGTGCCAGCAGCTTAAATGTGGTCTTCGCTGGAAACACCATATATTTT. The encoded protein is CASSLNVVFAGNTIYF.

The gene calls are TRBV19 and TRBJ2-7, with 7 bases lining up with TRBD2. This CDR3 spans 14 amino acids. The germline V gene encodes CDR1 LNHDA and CDR2 SQIVND (reference sequence). J was trimmed by 5 bases and V by 6 bases; bases with no gene match: 10. DNA of the CDR3: TGTGCCAGTAGCGACTCCCGGGGGGTACACGAGCAGTACTTC. It is translated as CASSDSRGVHEQYF.

The chain recombines TRBV11-2 with TRBJ1-1, with 9 bases that match TRBD1. With 0 bases clipped from V and 1 base from J, the junction kept 12 bases outside the gene matches. The CDR3 contains 19 residues. Germline CDR1 is SGHAT and CDR2 is FQNNGV. DNA for the CDR3: TGTGCCAGCAGCTTAGATATGAGTGGTACAGGGGGCGCGAACACTGAAGCTTTCTTT. The encoded protein is CASSLDMSGTGGANTEAFF.

V is TRBV5-5 and J is TRBJ2-7; 8 bases align to TRBD1. After removal of 2 bases from V and 6 bases from J, the junction contained 10 bases not matched to a gene. The CDR3 extends over 15 amino acids. From germline, CDR1 is SGHKS and CDR2 YYEKEE (reference sequence). This chain's CDR3 is CASSLERQGWAEQYF. The CDR3 DNA follows: TGTGCCAGCAGCTTAGAGCGACAGGGGTGGGCCGAGCAGTACTTC.

The chain uses TRBV6-1 and TRBJ1-5; D is ambiguous. The V gene lost 3 bases and the J gene lost 6 bases, with 9 bases spanning the gap. In germline, CDR1 is MNHNS, CDR2 SASEGT. CDR3 length: 13 residues. The DNA for the CDR3 is TGTGCCAGCAGTGATTGGGAGGTTCAGCCCCAGCATTTT. Protein product: CASSDWEVQPQHF.

The rearrangement joins TRBV7-9 to TRBJ1-1; D is perhaps TRBD1 (5 bases). Germline CDR1 SEHNR, CDR2 FQNEAQ (reference sequence). The germline V and J ends were trimmed by 2 bases and 4 bases, with 8 bases remaining between them. The CDR3 is 13 amino acids. Here the CDR3 DNA reads TGTGCCAGCAGCTTATCAGGGCTCACTGAAGCTTTCTTT. Its protein is CASSLSGLTEAFF.

The V and J genes are TRBV29-1 and TRBJ2-1; 9 bases match TRBD1. CDR1 SQVTM and CDR2 ANQGSEA come from the germline V gene. The CDR3 loop spans 14 amino acids. The V segment lost 6 bases and the J segment 4 bases; nucleotides outside the gene matches: 7. CDR3 sequence reads: CSVPGTGRYNEQFF. The CDR3 DNA sequence: TGCAGCGTCCCCGGGACAGGGAGATACAATGAGCAGTTCTTC.

The genes are TRBV7-2 and TRBJ2-7, with 12 nucleotides matching TRBD2. Germline trimming cut 1 base from V and 9 bases from J; bases unmatched to any gene: 7. This CDR3 contains 15 residues. CDR1 is SGHTA, CDR2 FQGNSA, per germline. This CDR3 is CASSLGSSGGAGQYF. Written as DNA, the CDR3 is TGTGCCAGCAGCTTAGGTTCTAGCGGGGGGGCAGGGCAGTACTTC.

The chain links TRBV5-4 to TRBJ1-1; 10 nucleotides line up with TRBD1. V lost 4 bases and J lost 2; bases outside the gene matches: 5. Germline V CDR1 and CDR2: SGHNT, YYREEE (reference sequence). The CDR3 loop spans 15 amino acids. This chain's CDR3 is CASSEGQGINTEAFF. The CDR3 DNA reads as TGTGCCAGCAGCGAGGGACAGGGGATAAACACTGAAGCTTTCTTT.

This clone was seen a handful of times. This sequence joins TRBV27 and TRBJ1-5; D gene unclear. From germline, CDR1 is MNHEY and CDR2 SMNVEV (reference sequence). V was cut by 8 bases and J by 0 bases, with 14 bases left in between. There are 15 residues in the CDR3. Here the CDR3 reads CASGVWGYSNQPQHF. CDR3 DNA: TGTGCCAGCGGGGTGTGGGGTTATAGCAATCAGCCCCAGCATTTT.

The chain uses TRBV27 and TRBJ2-2, with D possibly matching TRBD2 (6 bases). The CDR3 contains 17 residues. The germline V gene has CDR1 MNHEY and CDR2 SMNVEV (reference sequence). Trimming took off 6 bases at V and 0 bases at J, with 17 bases between the two ends. This chain's CDR3 is CASSPGALATNTGELFF. In DNA form, the CDR3 reads TGTGCCAGCAGCCCCGGGGCGCTAGCGACGAACACCGGGGAGCTGTTTTTT.

V and J are TRBV5-1 and TRBJ2-1, with TRBD2 matching over 13 bases. J lost 7 bases, V lost 2 bases, and 9 bases had no gene match. CDR3 length: 17 amino acids. Per the germline V gene, CDR1 is SGHRS and CDR2 is YFSETQ. In DNA, the CDR3 is TGCGCCAGCAGCTTTTCGACTAGCGGGGGGCGGGTAAATGAGCAGTTCTTC. Residues: CASSFSTSGGRVNEQFF.

The chain combines TRBV11-2 with TRBJ2-1; 7 bases map to TRBD2. Germline V lookup: CDR1 SGHAT, CDR2 FQNNGV. The V segment lost 5 bases and the J segment 6 bases; nucleotides outside the gene matches: 10. CDR3 length equals 15 residues. CDR3 region: CASSHGLDPLNEQFF. The CDR3 region has the DNA TGTGCCAGCAGCCACGGACTAGATCCCCTCAATGAGCAGTTCTTC. The complete variable domain, with remaining parts taken from reference TRBV11-2 and TRBJ2-1, reads EAGVAQSPRYKIIEKRQSVAFWCNPISGHATLYWYQQILGQGPKLLIQFQNNGVVDDSQLPKDRFSAERLKGVDSTLKIQPAKLEDSAVYLCASSHGLDPLNEQFFGPGTRLTVL.

This chain joins TRBV10-3 and TRBJ1-4; 7 nucleotides match TRBD1. Germline trimming cut 0 bases from V and 5 bases from J; bases unmatched to any gene: 3. CDR1 is ENHRY, CDR2 SYGVKD, per germline. The CDR3 runs to 15 residues. This chain's CDR3 is CAISESNRGNEKLFF. Written as DNA, the CDR3 is TGTGCCATCAGTGAGTCCAACAGGGGAAATGAAAAACTGTTTTTT.

This clone appeared a single time. J is TRBJ2-5 and V is TRBV5-1, with TRBD1 matching over 8 bases. CDR3 length: 14 amino acids. Trimming removed 1 base from V and 5 bases from J; junction bases left unmatched: 4. Germline V gives CDR1 SGHRS, CDR2 YFSETQ. CDR3 protein: CASSLQGALETQYF. CDR3 bases: TGCGCCAGCAGCTTGCAGGGGGCGTTGGAGACCCAGTACTTC. Filled out from reference TRBV5-1 and TRBJ2-5, the complete variable domain reads KAGVTQTPRYLIKTRGQQVTLSCSPISGHRSVSWYQQTPGQGLQFLFEYFSETQRNKGNFPGRFSGRQFSNSRSEMNVSTLELGDSALYLCASSLQGALETQYFGPGTRLLVL.

V gene TRBV19 combines with J gene TRBJ1-1; D is uncertain. This CDR3 is 14 amino acids long. Germline CDR1 reads LNHDA; CDR2 reads SQIVND (reference sequence). V was cut by 3 bases and J by 3 bases, with 11 bases left in between. This CDR3 reads CASSIMRGDTEAFF. DNA for the CDR3: TGTGCCAGTAGTATTATGCGGGGAGACACTGAAGCTTTCTTT. The full variable domain, its missing parts supplied by reference TRBV19 and TRBJ1-1, is DGGITQSPKYLFRKEGQNVTLSCEQNLNHDAMYWYRQDPGQGLRLIYYSQIVNDFQKGDIAEGYSVSREKKESFPLTVTSAQKNPTAFYLCASSIMRGDTEAFFGQGTRLTVV.

The chain joins TRBV19 to TRBJ1-1; D unresolved. The germline V and J ends were trimmed by 2 bases and 8 bases, with 18 bases remaining between them. Germline assignment: CDR1 LNHDA and CDR2 SQIVND (reference sequence). This CDR3 spans 15 amino acids. CDR3 region: CASSIIFMETKEAFF. The CDR3 nucleotides are TGTGCCAGTAGTATAATTTTCATGGAGACAAAAGAAGCTTTCTTT. Full variable domain (rest looked up from reference TRBV19 and TRBJ1-1): DGGITQSPKYLFRKEGQNVTLSCEQNLNHDAMYWYRQDPGQGLRLIYYSQIVNDFQKGDIAEGYSVSREKKESFPLTVTSAQKNPTAFYLCASSIIFMETKEAFFGQGTRLTVV.

The CDR3 coding sequence is TGTGCCAGCAGGAATGACAGGGGGCGCGAGACCCAGTACTTC. Its protein product is CASRNDRGRETQYF. The V and J genes are TRBV7-2 and TRBJ2-5; TRBD1 aligns across 10 bases. The length of the CDR3 is 14 residues. V gave up 6 bases and J gave up 5 bases; unmatched junction bases: 6. Germline lookup yields CDR1 SGHTA and CDR2 FQGNSA.

The count of this clone is one. The J gene is TRBJ2-1, the V gene TRBV24-1, with 11 bases matching TRBD2. V trimming: 4 bases; J trimming: 3 bases; junction bases outside the gene matches: 13. The CDR3 sequence is 19 residues long. Germline V gene sequence: CDR1 KGHDR, CDR2 SFDVKD. DNA of the CDR3: TGTGCCACCAGTGAGCGGGGGACTAGCGGAACACTGTACTACAATGAGCAGTTCTTC. Amino acid sequence: CATSERGTSGTLYYNEQFF.

V gene TRBV28 combines with J gene TRBJ1-2; D is uncertain. Germline V gives CDR1 MDHEN, CDR2 SYDVKM. This CDR3 is 15 amino acids long. V lost 5 bases and J lost 4, with 17 bases in between. The CDR3, as DNA: TGTGCCAGCAGTCGCCCGGTCTGGCCGGGCTATGGCTACACCTTC. Amino acid sequence: CASSRPVWPGYGYTF.

The V call is TRBV20-1, the J call TRBJ1-1; D is unresolved. With 2 bases removed from V and 8 bases from J, the gap between germline ends came to 9 bases. This CDR3 region has 11 residues. Germline lookup yields CDR1 DFQATT and CDR2 SNEGSKA (reference sequence). The CDR3 coding sequence is TGCAGTGCTAGAAGCATTGGGGAAGCTTTCTTT. Translating gives CSARSIGEAFF.

The chain links TRBV27 to TRBJ1-2, with 7 bases identical to TRBD1. The CDR3 contains 13 residues. The germline V gene has CDR1 MNHEY and CDR2 SMNVEV (reference sequence). The J segment lost 6 bases and the V segment lost 7 bases, leaving 8 bases of the junction unmatched. The CDR3 loop reads CASKVDRDDGYTF. Here the CDR3 DNA reads TGTGCCAGCAAGGTTGACAGGGATGATGGCTACACCTTC.

The V gene is TRBV5-6, the J gene TRBJ2-1; no firm D call. Per the germline V gene, CDR1 is SGHDT and CDR2 is YYEEEE. Trimming shortened V by 1 base and J by 14 bases, and 22 bases separated the two germline ends. The CDR3 runs 15 residues. Here the CDR3 DNA reads TGTGCCAGCAGCTTGAACCCAGCAGGTGTTTACAATGAGTTCTTC. Its protein is CASSLNPAGVYNEFF.